Below, one T cell receptor (beta chain) is given with its context. The specificity of this receptor is unknown. The record has no base qualities; no much larger clone is one base away. The data originate from a study of OX40 agonist ivuxolimab in advanced cancers. Broadly, across the study: Ivuxolimab was a fully human IgG2 agonistic monoclonal antibody targeting the costimulatory receptor OX40 (CD134). A male proportion of roughly 80% and a mean age of around 60 years, ranging from roughly 23 to 79, were recorded for the dose-escalation cohort. Patients were allowed to have had prior anti-PD-1, anti-PD-L1 or anti-CTLA-4 therapy, and around 40% of the dose-escalation patients had previously received checkpoint inhibitors. Intravenous ivuxolimab was administered to patients every 2 weeks at six dose levels: 0.01, 0.1, 0.3, 1.5, 3 and 10 mg/kg. Of the roughly 51 patients in dose escalation, around 20 had hepatocellular carcinoma, some 15 had melanoma, 9 had renal cell carcinoma and 9 had head and neck cancer. Partial responses were achieved by three dose-escalation patients, of whom one had hepatocellular carcinoma and two had cutaneous melanoma. Peripheral TCRbeta sequencing was intended to test whether TCR sequence diversity was altered and clonal T-cell expansion was caused by ivuxolimab. The monotherapy dose-escalation portion (N of about 50 patients) of the phase I ivuxolimab trial is reported in the paper. Points the paper makes about the study in general: Low levels of normalized T-cell clonal expansion were also seen in some nonresponding patients. On average, CD8+ T cells showed more expanded clones than CD4+ T cells after ivuxolimab. In the 0.1-3.0 mg/kg groups, partial responders had among the lowest normalized peripheral clonal expansion, particularly in CD8+ T cells. At doses of 0.1 to 3.0 mg/kg, clonal expansion of both CD4+ and CD8+ blood T cells was observed from baseline to week 6. Which antigens the clonally expanded peripheral T cells were specific for was not determined.

V is clipped by 3 bases and J by 3 bases, and the sequence between their germline boundaries is 18 bases long. CDR1 is given as MNHEY and CDR2 as SMNVEV, both from the germline V gene (reference sequence). The CDR3, from cysteine to phenylalanine, totals 17 residues. The retained sequence is limited to the CDR3, 51 bases, with the frame set at the first base. The trial excluded patients who had a history of autoimmune disease or were on systemic immunosuppression. Peripheral blood for TCR sequencing was drawn from every dose cohort at baseline, at cycle 4 day 1 and at cycle 7 day 1. Samples were obtained from an open-label, multicenter, first-in-human phase I dose-escalation trial of ivuxolimab. The trial enrolled adults with locally advanced or metastatic head and neck squamous cell, hepatocellular, melanoma or renal cell carcinoma. Before TCR sequencing, CD4+ and CD8+ T cells were separately sorted from peripheral blood.

Genomic DNA was isolated from the sorted cells so that the TCRbeta CDR3 region could be sequenced. The immunoSEQ Assay was used to sequence the TCRbeta CDR3 regions. TCRdb obtained this table from immuneACCESS and retained in-frame rearrangements with V and J assigned. These tables miss some clones; where compared with another copy, unresolved V genes account for less than half of the shortfall, and the remainder is unexplained. The sample table shows 25,000 to 35,000 clones, and 84% are seen once. Around 17% of the sample comes from the top ten. The sequencing here drew on CD4+ or CD8+ T cells sorted from blood, taken in a trial of the OX40 agonist ivuxolimab. The sequence came from an adult with an advanced solid tumor such as melanoma, head and neck, liver or kidney cancer. The rearrangement combines TRBV27 with TRBJ2-1; the D segment may tentatively be TRBD1 or TRBD2, each giving 5 matched bases. In nucleotide form, the sequence is TGTGCCAGCAGTTTCTCCGGGACCACAAATCGCTACAATGAGCAGTTCTTC. Translated, it gives CASSFSGTTNRYNEQFF.